This T cell receptor (beta chain) is from a study of shared clonotypes between healthy human individuals. The germline V gene has CDR1 SGHTA and CDR2 FQGNSA. V lost 6 bases and J lost 5; bases outside the gene matches: 2. CDR3 size: 13 residues. Notes on the study in general: Larger estimated richness was generally seen in naive subsets than in memory subsets. The donor pool, a small one, limited the genetic and exposure-history diversity represented. The rarefaction results pointed to incomplete sorted-subset sequencing despite large depth.

A word on this clone: Its antigen is not identified.

The DNA input per sorted-subset replicate PCR was about 0.2 ug, corresponding to 25,000 to 30,000 T cell genomes. Sequencing was performed with immunoSEQ multiplex PCR; in TCRdb, only in-frame clones are kept and a portion is missing. The repertoire holds 1,500,000 or so clones, with roughly 96% as singletons. This chain joins TRBV7-2 and TRBJ2-1, with 9 bases that match TRBD1. The source material was naive CD4+ T cells sorted from blood. Described subset: CD45RA+ positively selected. The sequence was obtained from a man aged 25 to 40 in good health. This chain's CDR3 is CASRRDRDNEQFF. The DNA for the CDR3 is TGTGCCAGCAGACGGGACAGGGACAATGAGCAGTTCTTC.